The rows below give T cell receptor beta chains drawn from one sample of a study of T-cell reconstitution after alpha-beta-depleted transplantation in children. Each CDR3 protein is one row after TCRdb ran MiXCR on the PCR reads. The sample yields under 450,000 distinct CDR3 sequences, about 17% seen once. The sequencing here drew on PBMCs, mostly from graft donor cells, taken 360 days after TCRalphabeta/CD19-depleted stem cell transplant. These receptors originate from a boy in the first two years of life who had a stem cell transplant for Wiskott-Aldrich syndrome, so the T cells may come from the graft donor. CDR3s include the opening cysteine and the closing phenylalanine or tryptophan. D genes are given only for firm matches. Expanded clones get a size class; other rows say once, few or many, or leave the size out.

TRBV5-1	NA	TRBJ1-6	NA	TGCGCCAGCAGATTTGGGAGGGATTCACCCCTCCACTTT	CASRFGRDSPLHF
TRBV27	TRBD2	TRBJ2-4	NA	TGTGCCAGCAGTTTGAGACTAGCGGGGACGCCCAAAAACATTCAGTACTTC	CASSLRLAGTPKNIQYF
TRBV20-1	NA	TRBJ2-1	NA	TGCAGTGCTAGAGGGGGGTTCGGTGAGCAGTTCTTC	CSARGGFGEQFF
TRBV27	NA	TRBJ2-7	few	TGTGCCAGCAGTTTATTAAGGACGTCCTACGAGCAGTACTTC	CASSLLRTSYEQYF
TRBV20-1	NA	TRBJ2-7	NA	TGCAGTGCCACGCAGGGGGGTCCGGATATCTACGAGCAGTACTTC	CSATQGGPDIYEQYF
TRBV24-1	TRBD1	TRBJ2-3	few	TGTGCCACCAGTGCCGGGACAGCTAGCACAGATACGCAGTATTTT	CATSAGTASTDTQYF
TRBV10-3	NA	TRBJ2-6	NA	TGTGCCATCAGTGAACGGGCCGGGGCAGGGAATAGGATCGTCCTGACTTTC	CAISERAGAGNRIVLTF
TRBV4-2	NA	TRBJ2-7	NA	TGTGCCAGCAGCCCCCACCGCGGACCCTCCTACGAGCAGTACTTC	CASSPHRGPSYEQYF
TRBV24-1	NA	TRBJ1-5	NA	TGTGCCACCAGTAGGGGTGGTAATCAGCCCCAGCATTTT	CATSRGGNQPQHF
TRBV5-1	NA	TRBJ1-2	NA	TGCGCCAGCTTCTGGACAGACATTAACTATGGCTACACCTTC	CASFWTDINYGYTF
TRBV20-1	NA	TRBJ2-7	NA	TGCAGTGCTAATAATCCCGGGACATCCTCCTACGAGCAGTACTTC	CSANNPGTSSYEQYF
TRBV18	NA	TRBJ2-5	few	TGTGCCAGCTCACCACAGGACATGGCTTGGTACCAAGAGACCCAGTACTTC	CASSPQDMAWYQETQYF
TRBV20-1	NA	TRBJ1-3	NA	TGCAGTGCTAGAGACGTGAGCTCTGGAAACACCATATATTTT	CSARDVSSGNTIYF